This T cell receptor (beta chain) was retrieved from a study of T cells expressing NK-cell markers. Study details: Researchers got TCR beta repertoires out of sorted CD3+CD56+NKG2C+, CD3+CD56+NKG2C- and CD3+CD56-NKG2C+ T cells. General study findings and limits: About 1.0-7.0% of CD8+ T cells in a handful of donors belonged to dominant NKG2C+ clonotypes. Whether expanded NKG2C+ T cell clones recognized HCMV stayed uncertain. The CD3+CD56-NKG2C+ fraction of a handful of donors was also led by these clonotypes.

Comments on this clonotype: Its specificity is unknown.

Germline-derived CDR1 and CDR2 are GTSNPN and SVGIG (reference sequence). This CDR3 spans 12 amino acids. TCRdb re-called the 5' RACE reads; one entry per CDR3 protein, DNA not given. Its table records 400,000 to 500,000 distinct CDR3 sequences. This receptor was identified in a woman between 18 and 69 years old in good health. V gene TRBV30 combines with J gene TRBJ2-7. Sequencing was performed on blood T cells: a sorted CD56 or NKG2C T cell subset, CD4+ or CD8+ T cells, or bulk PBMC T cells (not recorded which). CDR3: CAWSLGAYEQYF.